These T cell receptor beta chains were read from a single sample in a study of T cell repertoires in ileal Crohn's disease. Sequenced by immunoSEQ multiplex PCR; TCRdb stores in-frame clones only, minus some. This repertoire shows 3,000 to 4,500 clones, around 68% found once; its top ten account for 9% to 15%. Sample: ileal tissue. Source of these receptors: an adult with Crohn's disease. Each CDR3 is given with its conserved first and last residue. The D gene is left open where the match is weak. Rows give clone size only sometimes, using once, few, many, or a class for an expanded clone.

clone_size j_call v_call d_call cdr3_aa cdr3_nt
few TRBJ2-5 TRBV9 - CASSVGARVQETQYF TGTGCCAGCAGCGTGGGGGCAAGGGTCCAAGAGACCCAGTACTTC
- TRBJ1-5 TRBV19 - CASSIGTPNQPQHF TGTGCCAGTAGTATCGGGACACCTAATCAGCCCCAGCATTTT
- TRBJ2-2 TRBV27 - CASSLIGFGNTGELFF TGTGCCAGCAGTTTAATCGGGTTCGGGAACACCGGGGAGCTGTTTTTT
- TRBJ2-7 TRBV4-2 TRBD2 CASSQESGEYYEQYF TGTGCCAGCAGCCAAGAGAGCGGGGAATATTACGAGCAGTACTTC
- TRBJ2-2 TRBV6-5 - CASSYRGFGELFF TGTGCCAGCAGTTACAGGGGGTTCGGGGAGCTGTTTTTT
- TRBJ2-5 TRBV2 TRBD1 CASSVTGSRGTQETQYF TGTGCCAGCAGTGTGACAGGGAGTAGGGGGACCCAAGAGACCCAGTACTTC
- TRBJ1-1 TRBV11-2 - CASTLGRGGYTEAFF TGTGCCAGCACCCTTGGGCGGGGTGGATACACTGAAGCTTTCTTT
once TRBJ2-5 TRBV6-4 TRBD2 CASSEGLAGQETRYF TGTGCCAGCAGTGAGGGACTAGCGGGCCAAGAGACCCGGTACTTC
- TRBJ1-1 TRBV7-9 - CATGDFLTEAFF TGTGCCACAGGGGATTTTTTGACTGAAGCTTTCTTT
- TRBJ2-2 TRBV5-1 - CASSLRGGIGELFF TGCGCCAGCAGCTTGCGCGGCGGCATAGGGGAGCTGTTTTTT
- TRBJ2-5 TRBV9 - CASSVGGSGAQETQYF TGTGCCAGCAGCGTAGGGGGTAGCGGAGCACAAGAGACCCAGTACTTC
- TRBJ2-2 TRBV7-9 - CASILFGAGELFF TGTGCCAGCATCTTGTTCGGGGCCGGGGAGCTGTTTTTT